The 29 T cell receptor beta chains below were found in one sample sequenced in a study of T cell changes during pregnancy in multiple sclerosis. Libraries were prepared by immunoSEQ multiplex PCR; TCRdb keeps only in-frame clonotypes and omits some of them. The data show tens of thousands of clones, around 89% seen once. Sample: CD4+ T cells from peripheral blood mononuclear cells, taken in the first trimester of pregnancy. These receptors were obtained from a female donor in good health, enrolled as a control in a pregnancy study.

The chain links TRBV5-1 to TRBJ2-1, with 8 bases identical to TRBD1. The CDR3 length is 15 residues. V was clipped by 4 bases and J by 2 bases; unmatched bases: 5. Per the germline V gene, CDR1 is SGHRS and CDR2 is YFSETQ. CDR3 nucleotide sequence: TGCGCCAGCAGCATTCCGGGACAGGCCTACAATGAGCAGTTCTTC. Encoded protein: CASSIPGQAYNEQFF.

V usage is TRBV7-6 and J usage is TRBJ2-3; D is unclear. Germline V gives CDR1 SGHVS, CDR2 FNYEAQ. The CDR3 is 18 amino acids. The V and J ends lost 4 bases and 0 bases respectively, with 20 bases between them. The CDR3, as DNA: TGTGCCAGCAGCTCCCACATCCCCCCGGAGCTGAGCACAGATACGCAGTATTTT. Translated: CASSSHIPPELSTDTQYF.

This clone appeared a single time. The chain is built from TRBV5-6 and TRBJ1-2, with 10 bases matching TRBD1. CDR3 size: 14 residues. Germline lookup yields CDR1 SGHDT and CDR2 YYEEEE. J was trimmed by 4 bases and V by 3 bases; bases with no gene match: 3. The CDR3 is CASSSTGGSYGYTF. The CDR3 bases are TGTGCCAGCAGCTCGACAGGGGGCTCCTATGGCTACACCTTC.

This sequence joins TRBV6-1 and TRBJ1-2; D is uncertain. V was trimmed by 2 bases and J by 8 bases, leaving 15 bases between them. The CDR3 is 14 residues long. CDR1 MNHNS and CDR2 SASEGT come from the germline V gene. CDR3 nucleotides: TGTGCCAGCAGTGAATTCCTCCGGGAGAGCGGCTACACCTTC. Its protein product is CASSEFLRESGYTF.

This CDR3 is CASSLSGAPTNTGELFF. Here the CDR3 DNA reads TGTGCCAGCAGCCTCTCTGGGGCCCCTACGAACACCGGGGAGCTGTTTTTT. The chain has TRBV4-2 and TRBJ2-2, with D maybe TRBD1 (5 bases). The CDR3 covers 17 residues. V was pared by 4 bases and J by 0 bases, with 15 bases between. The V gene's germline CDR1 is LGHNA and CDR2 YNFKEQ.

V and J are TRBV27 and TRBJ2-1, with D hard to call. Trimming cost V 6 bases and J 1 base, with 7 bases left between them. Germline V gene sequence: CDR1 MNHEY, CDR2 SMNVEV (reference sequence). CDR3 length equals 13 residues. The CDR3 loop is CASRTKSYNEQFF. For the CDR3, the DNA is TGTGCCAGCAGGACAAAATCCTACAATGAGCAGTTCTTC.

V gene TRBV5-1 combines with J gene TRBJ2-7, with 9 positions matching TRBD1. Losses at the gene ends were 0 bases for V and 1 base for J; bases not matched to a gene: 2. This CDR3 contains 15 residues. From germline, CDR1 is SGHRS and CDR2 YFSETQ. CDR3 sequence: CASSLVGTGSYEQYF. Here the CDR3 DNA reads TGCGCCAGCAGCTTGGTGGGGACAGGGTCCTACGAGCAGTACTTC.

The V call is TRBV5-5, the J call TRBJ1-2, with D uncertain. CDR1 and CDR2 from the germline V gene are SGHKS and YYEKEE (reference sequence). V lost 2 bases and J lost 7, with 12 bases in between. The CDR3 extends over 13 amino acids. The chain's CDR3 is CASSLTVEGGYTF. The CDR3 nucleotides read TGTGCCAGCAGCTTAACGGTAGAGGGTGGCTACACCTTC.

The V call is TRBV6-1, the J call TRBJ1-2, with 9 bases identical to TRBD1. The germline gives CDR1 MNHNS, CDR2 SASEGT. CDR3 length: 15 residues. Unmatched junction bases numbered 6, after V lost 4 bases and J lost 3 bases. CDR3 region: CASSAAGQGDYGYTF. In DNA form, the CDR3 reads TGTGCCAGCAGTGCGGCGGGACAGGGCGACTATGGCTACACCTTC.

This sequence joins TRBV5-6 and TRBJ2-4; possibly TRBD2 for D (6 bases). V was pared by 4 bases and J by 9 bases, with 17 bases between. Germline loops: CDR1 SGHDT, CDR2 YYEEEE. The CDR3 has 14 residues. The CDR3 sequence is CASSTLSRGSIQYF. In DNA form, the CDR3 reads TGTGCCAGCAGCACTCTCAGCCGGGGGTCCATTCAGTACTTC.

The chain recombines TRBV5-1 with TRBJ1-6; no firm D call. Trimming removed 1 base from V and 0 bases from J, with 8 bases in between. CDR1 and CDR2 (germline): SGHRS, YFSETQ. CDR3 length: 16 amino acids. For the CDR3, the DNA is TGCGCCAGCAGCTTGCGGGAGAGCTCCTATAATTCACCCCTCCACTTT. Its protein product is CASSLRESSYNSPLHF. Together with reference TRBV5-1 and TRBJ1-6, the CDR3 gives the full variable domain: KAGVTQTPRYLIKTRGQQVTLSCSPISGHRSVSWYQQTPGQGLQFLFEYFSETQRNKGNFPGRFSGRQFSNSRSEMNVSTLELGDSALYLCASSLRESSYNSPLHFGNGTRLTVT.

This chain uses TRBV6-1 with TRBJ2-1, with 9 bases identical to TRBD2. The germline gives CDR1 MNHNS, CDR2 SASEGT. The CDR3 spans 20 residues. V was pared by 0 bases and J by 7 bases, with 19 bases of the junction left unmatched. CDR3 sequence: CASSEARVAGVVDWGNEQFF. The CDR3 DNA reads TGTGCCAGCAGTGAAGCACGAGTAGCGGGAGTCGTAGATTGGGGTAATGAGCAGTTCTTC.

CDR3 sequence reads: CASSYFNYGQPYGYTF. CDR3 coding DNA: TGTGCCAGCAGTTACTTTAATTACGGACAGCCCTATGGCTACACCTTC. This chain links TRBV6-5 with TRBJ1-2, with D possibly being TRBD1 (6 bases). The CDR3 consists of 16 residues. The V end was cut by 1 base, the J end by 4 bases, with 16 bases between. Germline CDR1 MNHEY, CDR2 SVGAGI.

In this sample, this clone turned up once. The V call is TRBV18, the J call TRBJ1-2, with 7 nucleotides matching TRBD1. The CDR3 length is 15 residues. Germline CDR1 KGHSH, CDR2 LQKENI. The V gene end was trimmed by 1 base and the J gene end by 3 bases; junction bases not matched to a gene: 5. Written as DNA, the CDR3 is TGTGCCAGCTCACCACGGCAGGGGGAAGACTATGGCTACACCTTC. Protein: CASSPRQGEDYGYTF.

The chain is built from TRBV10-2 and TRBJ2-2; 10 bases are shared with TRBD2. V was clipped by 9 bases and J by 4 bases; unmatched bases: 14. The CDR3 covers 17 residues. Germline CDR1 is WSHSY and CDR2 is SAAADI. The CDR3 nucleotides read TGCGCCAGTGTCGGGCAAGCGGGGGGGGCAGTCACCGGGGAGCTGTTTTTT. This translates into CASVGQAGGAVTGELFF.

This sequence joins TRBV2 and TRBJ1-4; 8 bases match TRBD1. The V segment lost 6 bases and the J segment 5 bases; nucleotides outside the gene matches: 8. This CDR3 has 15 residues. CDR1 is SNHLY and CDR2 is FYNNEI in the germline V gene. CDR3 nucleotides: TGTGCCAGCAGCAGGTCCGGACAGGGAAATGAAAAACTGTTTTTT. Translation gives CASSRSGQGNEKLFF.

The chain employs TRBV27 and TRBJ2-7; 11 positions match TRBD1. The V and J ends lost 6 bases and 5 bases, in that order; junction bases with no gene match: 9. There are 15 residues in the CDR3. The germline V gene encodes CDR1 MNHEY and CDR2 SMNVEV (reference sequence). The CDR3 reads CASSRPDRGQHEQYF. CDR3 sequence (DNA): TGTGCCAGCAGCCGACCGGACAGGGGGCAACACGAGCAGTACTTC.

This clone was recorded once. J is TRBJ1-1 and V is TRBV15; D is perhaps TRBD1 (5 bases). The V and J ends lost 3 bases and 2 bases respectively, with 13 bases between them. Germline CDR1 LNHNV, CDR2 YYDKDF (reference sequence). CDR3 length: 15 amino acids. The CDR3 sequence is CATSSRKGYNTEAFF. The CDR3, as DNA: TGTGCCACCAGCAGTAGGAAGGGGTACAACACTGAAGCTTTCTTT.

In DNA, the CDR3 is TGTGCCAGCCACCATCAGGGGTCTGGGGCCAACGTCCTGACTTTC. Its protein product is CASHHQGSGANVLTF. The V call is TRBV19, the J call TRBJ2-6, with D perhaps matching TRBD1 (6 bases). CDR1 and CDR2 (germline): LNHDA, SQIVND (reference sequence). This CDR3 spans 15 amino acids. The V and J ends lost 9 bases and 1 base respectively, with 13 bases between them.

The chain carries TRBV4-2 and TRBJ2-7, with D possibly being TRBD2 (6 bases). V lost 4 bases, J lost 1 base, and 17 bases lay in between. Germline CDR1 reads LGHNA; CDR2 reads YNFKEQ. The CDR3 covers 16 residues. The CDR3 bases are TGTGCCAGCAGCCCAGGAGATTTAGCGGCTTCCTACGAGCAGTACTTC. This translates into CASSPGDLAASYEQYF.

The chain has TRBV29-1 and TRBJ1-4, with D hard to call. Germline CDR1 reads SQVTM; CDR2 reads ANQGSEA. V gave up 6 bases and J gave up 4 bases, with 12 bases separating them. This CDR3 has 13 amino acids. CDR3 in DNA: TGCAGCGTCGGAGCCAGTTATAATGAAAAACTGTTTTTT. It yields the protein CSVGASYNEKLFF.

This chain connects TRBV6-1 to TRBJ1-1; D is perhaps TRBD1 (6 bases). Trimming took 6 bases from V and 1 from J, leaving 12 bases between them. Germline values: CDR1 MNHNS, CDR2 SASEGT. This CDR3 contains 14 residues. The CDR3 DNA follows: TGTGCCAGCAGGTCGGACAGTGGGAACACTGAAGCTTTCTTT. Its protein is CASRSDSGNTEAFF.

This clone showed up just a few times. CDR3 residues: CASSPGTGVSPLHF. CDR3 nucleotide sequence: TGTGCCAGCTCACCAGGGACAGGGGTTTCACCCCTCCACTTT. The chain combines TRBV18 with TRBJ1-6; 10 bases align to TRBD1. The CDR3 runs to 14 residues. The trim removed 2 bases at V and 9 bases at J, leaving 1 base unmatched. CDR1 and CDR2 (germline): KGHSH, LQKENI.

Concerning this clone: Other DNA sequences in the sample encode the same CDR3. The CDR3 DNA is TGTGCCAGCTCCCCGGGACAGAACTATGGCTACACCTTC. It yields the protein CASSPGQNYGYTF. The V call is TRBV18, the J call TRBJ1-2; 7 nucleotides align to TRBD1. Germline trimming cut 6 bases from V and 2 bases from J; bases unmatched to any gene: 3. Germline V gene data show CDR1 as KGHSH and CDR2 as LQKENI. CDR3 length: 13 residues.

This sequence joins TRBV7-2 and TRBJ2-5; D might be TRBD1 (6 bases). CDR3 length equals 14 residues. The V end lost 3 bases, the J end lost 5 bases, and 13 bases lay between the germline ends. Germline V gene sequence: CDR1 SGHTA, CDR2 FQGNSA. The CDR3, as DNA: TGTGCCAGCAGCTTCCTACAGGGCGGGGAGACCCAGTACTTC. Translated, it gives CASSFLQGGETQYF.

The chain joins TRBV2 to TRBJ2-3; D may be TRBD2 (6 bases). The CDR3 is 16 amino acids. Germline lookup yields CDR1 SNHLY and CDR2 FYNNEI. The V end was cut by 3 bases, the J end by 4 bases, with 17 bases between. The chain's CDR3 is CASSDWRGSNSDTQYF. The CDR3 DNA reads TGTGCCAGCAGTGATTGGAGGGGTTCGAATTCAGATACGCAGTATTTT.

The chain couples TRBV6-6 to TRBJ2-5; maybe TRBD2 (6 bases). This CDR3 spans 15 amino acids. Trimming left V 2 bases short and J 1 base short, with 11 bases between. CDR1 and CDR2 (germline): MNHNY, SVGAGI (reference sequence). CDR3 sequence (DNA): TGTGCCAGCAGTTACCCTCCTAGCGCCCAAGAGACCCAGTACTTC. Its translation: CASSYPPSAQETQYF.

V and J are TRBV2 and TRBJ1-4, with D unresolved. Trimming stripped 4 bases from V and 5 bases from J, with 11 bases between. Per the germline V gene, CDR1 is SNHLY and CDR2 is FYNNEI. The CDR3 consists of 14 residues. This CDR3 is CASSATRGNEKLFF. For the CDR3, the DNA is TGTGCCAGCAGTGCCACCCGCGGCAATGAAAAACTGTTTTTT.

The chain recombines TRBV7-2 with TRBJ1-5; the D gene is possibly TRBD1 (5 bases). Trimming took off 5 bases at V and 5 bases at J, with 10 bases between the two ends. Germline CDR1 and CDR2: SGHTA and FQGNSA. There are 13 residues in the CDR3. CDR3 coding DNA: TGTGCCAGCAGCCTAGGCAGGGATCAGCCCCAGCATTTT. Residues: CASSLGRDQPQHF.